This T cell receptor (beta chain) appears in the sequencing data of a study of T cell responses to AZD1222 COVID-19 vaccine. The repertoire was sequenced with immunoSEQ multiplex PCR; TCRdb's copy has only in-frame clones and lacks some. Of some 150,000 clones in the sample, about 92% were seen once. Findings and limits, study-wide: Every sample of the repertoires postdated the peak T cell response. Reportedly, close to half of spike-specific TCRs are directed against unmutated variant regions. Clonal diversity was possibly underestimated; the donors were predominantly white British and more often female. Only a handful of individuals given AZD1222 were seropositive at baseline.

About this clone: Its antigen is not known.

From germline, CDR1 is MNHEY and CDR2 SVGAGI. V dropped 6 bases and J dropped 7; count of bases not matched to a gene: 8. This CDR3 contains 14 residues. The material was peripheral blood, obtained on day 0 of MenACWY control vaccination. This rearrangement joins TRBV6-5 to TRBJ1-1; the match to TRBD1 covers 10 bases. The sequence came from an adult in good health. This chain's CDR3 is CASRAGTGVSEAFF. In DNA, the CDR3 is TGTGCCAGCAGGGCCGGGACAGGGGTGAGTGAAGCTTTCTTT.